This T cell receptor beta chain was retrieved from a study of cytomegalovirus exposure and HLA in healthy donors. On this clone: Its antigen is unknown.

Primers for the PCR totalled 60 Vbeta and 13 Jbeta. Repertoires were generated with immunoSEQ multiplex PCR, while TCRdb's copy carries only in-frame clones and drops some. The sample yields some 50,000 clones, 65% to 80% seen once. Study conclusions and caveats: A later analysis linked a missense variant in DCLRE1C to the trimming of TCR beta V and J genes. High sensitivity and specificity were reportedly achieved when the classifier diagnosed cytomegalovirus status.

The germline gives CDR1 LNHDA, CDR2 SQIVND (reference sequence). The length of the CDR3 is 17 residues. V lost 3 bases, J lost 4 bases, and 21 bases lay in between. The clonotype was recovered from a man younger than 40 in good health and CMV-seronegative. The chain is built from TRBV19 and TRBJ2-5; tentative D call: TRBD2 (6 bases). Sequencing was carried out using PBMCs. DNA for the CDR3: TGTGCCAGTAGTATTAGATCGGTTAGCGGTGGCGGAGAGACCCAGTACTTC. It codes for CASSIRSVSGGGETQYF.